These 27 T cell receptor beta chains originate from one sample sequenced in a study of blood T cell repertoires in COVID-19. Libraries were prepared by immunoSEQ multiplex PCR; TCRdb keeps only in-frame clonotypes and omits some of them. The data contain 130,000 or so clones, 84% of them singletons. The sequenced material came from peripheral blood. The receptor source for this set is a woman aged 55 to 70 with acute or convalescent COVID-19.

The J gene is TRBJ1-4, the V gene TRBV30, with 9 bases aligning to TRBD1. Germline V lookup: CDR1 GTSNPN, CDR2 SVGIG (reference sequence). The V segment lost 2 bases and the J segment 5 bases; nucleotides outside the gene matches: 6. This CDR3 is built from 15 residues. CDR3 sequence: CAWSPPDRGNEKLFF. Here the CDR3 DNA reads TGTGCCTGGAGTCCTCCCGACAGGGGGAATGAAAAACTGTTTTTT.

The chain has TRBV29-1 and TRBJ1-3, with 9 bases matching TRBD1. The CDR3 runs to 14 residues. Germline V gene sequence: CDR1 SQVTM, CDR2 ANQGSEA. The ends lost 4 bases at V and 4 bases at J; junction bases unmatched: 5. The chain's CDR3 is CSVAGQGSGNTIYF. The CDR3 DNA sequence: TGCAGCGTTGCGGGACAGGGATCAGGAAACACCATATATTTT.

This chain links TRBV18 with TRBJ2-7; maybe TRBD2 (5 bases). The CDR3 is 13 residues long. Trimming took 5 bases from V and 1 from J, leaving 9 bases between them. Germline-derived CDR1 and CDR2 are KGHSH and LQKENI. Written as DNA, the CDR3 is TGTGCCAGCTCATCAGGACTGTCCTACGAGCAGTACGTC. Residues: CASSSGLSYEQYV.

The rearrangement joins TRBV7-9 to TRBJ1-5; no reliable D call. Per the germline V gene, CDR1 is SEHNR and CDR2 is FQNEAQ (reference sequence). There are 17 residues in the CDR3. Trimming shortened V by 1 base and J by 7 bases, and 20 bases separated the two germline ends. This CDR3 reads CASSLGPGPSSGQPQHF. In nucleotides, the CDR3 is TGTGCCAGCAGCTTAGGACCAGGTCCGTCGTCGGGGCAGCCCCAGCATTTT.

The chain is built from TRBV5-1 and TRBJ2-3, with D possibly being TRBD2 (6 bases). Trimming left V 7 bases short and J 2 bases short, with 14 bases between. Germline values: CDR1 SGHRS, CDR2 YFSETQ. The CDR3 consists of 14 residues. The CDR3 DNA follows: TGCGCCAGCGGATCGGGGGTTACCACAGATACGCAGTATTTT. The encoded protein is CASGSGVTTDTQYF.

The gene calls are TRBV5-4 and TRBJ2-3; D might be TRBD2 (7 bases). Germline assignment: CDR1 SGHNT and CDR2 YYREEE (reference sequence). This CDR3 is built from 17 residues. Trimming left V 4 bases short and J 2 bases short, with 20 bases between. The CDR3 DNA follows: TGTGCCAGCAGCATGGAGTCGGGCGGGGGCATCACAGATACGCAGTATTTT. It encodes CASSMESGGGITDTQYF.

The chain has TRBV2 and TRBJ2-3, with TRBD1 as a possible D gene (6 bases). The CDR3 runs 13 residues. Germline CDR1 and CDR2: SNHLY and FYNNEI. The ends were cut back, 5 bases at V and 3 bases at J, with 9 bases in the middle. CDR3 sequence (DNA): TGTGCCAGCAGTCCCAGGGGAACAGATACGCAGTATTTT. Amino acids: CASSPRGTDTQYF. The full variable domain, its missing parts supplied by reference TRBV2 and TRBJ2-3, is EPEVTQTPSHQVTQMGQEVILRCVPISNHLYFYWYRQILGQKVEFLVSFYNNEISEKSEIFDDQFSVERPDGSNFTLKIRSTKLEDSAMYFCASSPRGTDTQYFGPGTRLTVL.

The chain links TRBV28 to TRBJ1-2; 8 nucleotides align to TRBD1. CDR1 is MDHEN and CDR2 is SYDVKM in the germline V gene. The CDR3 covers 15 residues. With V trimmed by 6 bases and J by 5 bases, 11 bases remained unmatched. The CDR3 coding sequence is TGTGCCAGCAGGGGGGGGGACAGGCAGACGTATGGCTACACCTTC. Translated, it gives CASRGGDRQTYGYTF.

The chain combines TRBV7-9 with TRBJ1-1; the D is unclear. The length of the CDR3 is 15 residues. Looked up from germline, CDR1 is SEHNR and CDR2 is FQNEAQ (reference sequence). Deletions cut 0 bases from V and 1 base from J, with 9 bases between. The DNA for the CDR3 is TGTGCCAGCAGCTTAGCAAGGGAGAGGAACACTGAAGCTTTCTTT. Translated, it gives CASSLARERNTEAFF.

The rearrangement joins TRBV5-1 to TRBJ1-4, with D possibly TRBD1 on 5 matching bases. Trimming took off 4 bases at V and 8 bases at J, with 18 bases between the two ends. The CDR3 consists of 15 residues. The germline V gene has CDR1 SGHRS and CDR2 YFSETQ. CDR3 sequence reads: CASSPLGGWQEKLFF. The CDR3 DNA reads TGCGCCAGCAGCCCACTGGGGGGGTGGCAGGAAAAACTGTTTTTT.

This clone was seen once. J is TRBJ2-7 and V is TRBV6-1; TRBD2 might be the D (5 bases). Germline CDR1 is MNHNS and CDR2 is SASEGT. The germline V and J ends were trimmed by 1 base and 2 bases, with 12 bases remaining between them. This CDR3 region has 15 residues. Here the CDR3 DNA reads TGTGCCAGCAGTGAAGGACTAACGTCCGCCTACGAGCAGTACGTC. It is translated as CASSEGLTSAYEQYV.

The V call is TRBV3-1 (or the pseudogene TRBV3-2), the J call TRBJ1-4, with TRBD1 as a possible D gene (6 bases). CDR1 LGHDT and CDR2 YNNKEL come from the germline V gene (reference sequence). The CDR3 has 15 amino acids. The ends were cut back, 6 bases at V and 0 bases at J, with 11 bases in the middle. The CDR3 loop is CASRKRGSTNEKLFF. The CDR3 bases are TGTGCCAGCAGGAAAAGGGGGTCAACTAATGAAAAACTGTTTTTT.

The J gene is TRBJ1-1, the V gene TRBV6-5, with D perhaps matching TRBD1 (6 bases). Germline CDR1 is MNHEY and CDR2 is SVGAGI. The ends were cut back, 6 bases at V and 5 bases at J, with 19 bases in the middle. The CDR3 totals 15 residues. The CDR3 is CASSVQNRAGTEAFF. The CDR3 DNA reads TGTGCCAGCAGCGTTCAAAACAGGGCTGGGACTGAAGCTTTCTTT.

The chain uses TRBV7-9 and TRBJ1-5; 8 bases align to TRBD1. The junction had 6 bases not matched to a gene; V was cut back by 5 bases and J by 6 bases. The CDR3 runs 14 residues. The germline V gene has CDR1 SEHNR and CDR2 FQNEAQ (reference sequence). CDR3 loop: CASSRGQGAQPQHF. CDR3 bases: TGTGCCAGCAGCCGTGGACAGGGTGCTCAGCCCCAGCATTTT. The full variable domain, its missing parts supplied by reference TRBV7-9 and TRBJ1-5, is DTGVSQNPRHKITKRGQNVTFRCDPISEHNRLYWYRQTLGQGPEFLTYFQNEAQLEKSRLLSDRFSAERPKGSFSTLEIQRTEQGDSAMYLCASSRGQGAQPQHFGDGTRLSIL.

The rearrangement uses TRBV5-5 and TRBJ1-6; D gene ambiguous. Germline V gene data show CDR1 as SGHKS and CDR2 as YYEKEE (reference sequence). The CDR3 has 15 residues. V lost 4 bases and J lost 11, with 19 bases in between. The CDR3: CASSLHDTFDPPLHF. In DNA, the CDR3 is TGTGCCAGCAGCCTACACGACACGTTCGATCCACCCCTCCACTTT. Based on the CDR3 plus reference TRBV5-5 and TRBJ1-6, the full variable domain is DAGVTQSPTHLIKTRGQQVTLRCSPISGHKSVSWYQQVLGQGPQFIFQYYEKEERGRGNFPDRFSARQFPNYSSELNVNALLLGDSALYLCASSLHDTFDPPLHFGNGTRLTVT.

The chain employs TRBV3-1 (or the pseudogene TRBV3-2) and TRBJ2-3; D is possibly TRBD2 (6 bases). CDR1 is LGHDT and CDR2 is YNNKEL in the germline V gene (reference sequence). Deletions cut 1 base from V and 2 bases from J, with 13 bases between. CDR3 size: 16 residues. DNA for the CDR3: TGTGCCAGCAGCCAAGCTTTAGCGGCGACCACAGATACGCAGTATTTT. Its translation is CASSQALAATTDTQYF.

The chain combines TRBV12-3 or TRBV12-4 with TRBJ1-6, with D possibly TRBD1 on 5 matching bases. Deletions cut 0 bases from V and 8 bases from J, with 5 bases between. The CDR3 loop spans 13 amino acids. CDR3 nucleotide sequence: TGTGCCAGCAGTTTAGCAGGGGATTCACCCCTCCACTTT. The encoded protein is CASSLAGDSPLHF.

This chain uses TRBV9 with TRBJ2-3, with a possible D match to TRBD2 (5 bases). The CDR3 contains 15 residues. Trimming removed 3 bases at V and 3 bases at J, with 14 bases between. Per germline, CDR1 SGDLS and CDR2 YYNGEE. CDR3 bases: TGTGCCAGCAGCGCATTTGGGGAGAGGACAGATACGCAGTATTTT. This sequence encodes CASSAFGERTDTQYF. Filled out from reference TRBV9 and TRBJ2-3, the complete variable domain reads DSGVTQTPKHLITATGQRVTLRCSPRSGDLSVYWYQQSLDQGLQFLIQYYNGEERAKGNILERFSAQQFPDLHSELNLSSLELGDSALYFCASSAFGERTDTQYFGPGTRLTVL.

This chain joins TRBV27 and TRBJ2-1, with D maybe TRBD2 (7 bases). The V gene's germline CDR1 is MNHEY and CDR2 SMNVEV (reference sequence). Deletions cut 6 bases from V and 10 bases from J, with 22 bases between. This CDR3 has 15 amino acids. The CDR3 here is CASRYGGAGVMEQFF. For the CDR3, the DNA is TGTGCCAGCAGATATGGGGGGGCCGGAGTCATGGAGCAGTTCTTC.

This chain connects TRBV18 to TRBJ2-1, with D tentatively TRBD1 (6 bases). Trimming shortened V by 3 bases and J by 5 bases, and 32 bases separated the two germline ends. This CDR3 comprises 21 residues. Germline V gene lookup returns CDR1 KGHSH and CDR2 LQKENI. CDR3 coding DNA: TGTGCCAGCTCACCTCCAACAGGGTCGACCTATGACCGGTGGAAAAACAATGAGCAGTTCTTC. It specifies CASSPPTGSTYDRWKNNEQFF. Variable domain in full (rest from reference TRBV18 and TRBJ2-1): NAGVMQNPRHLVRRRGQEARLRCSPMKGHSHVYWYRQLPEEGLKFMVYLQKENIIDESGMPKERFSAEFPKEGPSILRIQQVVRGDSAAYFCASSPPTGSTYDRWKNNEQFFGPGTRLTVL.

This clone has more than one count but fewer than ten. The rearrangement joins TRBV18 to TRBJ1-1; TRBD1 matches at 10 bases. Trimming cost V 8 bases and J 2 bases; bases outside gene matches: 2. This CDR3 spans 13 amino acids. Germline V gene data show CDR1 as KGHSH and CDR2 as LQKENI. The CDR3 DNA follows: TGTGCCAGCCGGACAGGGGGTAACACTGAAGCTTTCTTT. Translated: CASRTGGNTEAFF. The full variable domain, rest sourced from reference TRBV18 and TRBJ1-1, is NAGVMQNPRHLVRRRGQEARLRCSPMKGHSHVYWYRQLPEEGLKFMVYLQKENIIDESGMPKERFSAEFPKEGPSILRIQQVVRGDSAAYFCASRTGGNTEAFFGQGTRLTVV.

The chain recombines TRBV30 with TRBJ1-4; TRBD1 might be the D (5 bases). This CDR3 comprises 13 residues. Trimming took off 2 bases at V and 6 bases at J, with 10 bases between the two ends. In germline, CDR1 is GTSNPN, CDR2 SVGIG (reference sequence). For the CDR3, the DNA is TGTGCCTGGAGTCCACAGGCGGATGAAAAACTGTTTTTT. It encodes CAWSPQADEKLFF. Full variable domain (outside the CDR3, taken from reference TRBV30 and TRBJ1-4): SQTIHQWPATLVQPVGSPLSLECTVEGTSNPNLYWYRQAAGRGLQLLFYSVGIGQISSEVPQNLSASRPQDRQFILSSKKLLLSDSGFYLCAWSPQADEKLFFGSGTQLSVL.

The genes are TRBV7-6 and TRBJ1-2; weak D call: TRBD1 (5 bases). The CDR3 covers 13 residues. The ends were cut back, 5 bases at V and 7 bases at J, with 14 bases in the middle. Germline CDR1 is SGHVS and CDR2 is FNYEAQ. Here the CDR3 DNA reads TGTGCCAGCAGCATGGCGGGGGAGGGTGGCTACACCTTC. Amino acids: CASSMAGEGGYTF. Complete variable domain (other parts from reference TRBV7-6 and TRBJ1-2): GAGVSQSPRYKVTKRGQDVALRCDPISGHVSLYWYRQALGQGPEFLTYFNYEAQQDKSGLPNDRFSAERPEGSISTLTIQRTEQRDSAMYRCASSMAGEGGYTFGSGTRLTVV.

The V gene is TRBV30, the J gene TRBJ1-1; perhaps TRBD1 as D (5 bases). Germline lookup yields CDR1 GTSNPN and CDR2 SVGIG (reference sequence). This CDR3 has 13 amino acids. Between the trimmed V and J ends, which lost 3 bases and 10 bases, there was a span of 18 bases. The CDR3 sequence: CAWSNQGAGGAFF. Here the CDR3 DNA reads TGTGCCTGGAGCAACCAAGGGGCCGGGGGAGCTTTCTTT.

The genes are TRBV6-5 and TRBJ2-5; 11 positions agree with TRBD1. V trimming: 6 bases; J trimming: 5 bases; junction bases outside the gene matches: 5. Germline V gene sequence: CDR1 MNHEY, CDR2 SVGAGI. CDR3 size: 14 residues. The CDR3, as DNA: TGTGCCAGCAGCATCGGGACAGGGGGGGAGACCCAGTACTTC. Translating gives CASSIGTGGETQYF.

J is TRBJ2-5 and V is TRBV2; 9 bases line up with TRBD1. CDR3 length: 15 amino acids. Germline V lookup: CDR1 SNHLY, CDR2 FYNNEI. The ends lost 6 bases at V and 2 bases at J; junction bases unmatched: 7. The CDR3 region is CASRYRGRRQETQYF. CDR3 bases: TGTGCCAGCAGGTACAGGGGGCGCCGACAAGAGACCCAGTACTTC.

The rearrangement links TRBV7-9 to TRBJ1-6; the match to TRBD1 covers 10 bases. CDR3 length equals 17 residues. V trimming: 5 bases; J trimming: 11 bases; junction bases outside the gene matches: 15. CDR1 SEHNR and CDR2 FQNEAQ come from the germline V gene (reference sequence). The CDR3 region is CASSIASGTGERTPLHF. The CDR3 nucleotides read TGTGCCAGCAGCATCGCCTCCGGGACAGGGGAGAGGACACCCCTCCACTTT.